Following are 25 T cell receptor beta chains from one sample sequenced in a study of response to subunit inactivated influenza vaccine. MiXCR, applied by TCRdb to the RT-PCR reads, yields one record per CDR3 protein. The table records around 180,000 distinct CDR3 sequences, around a tenth of them present only once. The specimen was non-naive T cells sorted from PBMCs, collected on the day of vaccination. The source of these receptors is a middle-aged man who received an inactivated influenza vaccine.

This clonotype was recorded at least ten times. This rearrangement joins TRBV5-1 to TRBJ2-2, with 9 positions matching TRBD1. This CDR3 comprises 16 residues. Germline trimming cut 3 bases from V and 4 bases from J; bases unmatched to any gene: 7. Germline CDR1 and CDR2: SGHRS and YFSETQ. The DNA for the CDR3 is TGCGCCAGCAGCTGGCAGGGACAGGGCATCACCGGGGAGCTGTTTTTT. The encoded protein is CASSWQGQGITGELFF.

The CDR3 is CSASQRGGETNEKLFF. The CDR3, as DNA: TGCAGTGCTAGCCAGCGGGGGGGTGAAACTAATGAAAAACTGTTTTTT. J is TRBJ1-4 and V is TRBV20-1, with a possible D match to TRBD1 (5 bases). Deletions cut 3 bases from V and 1 base from J, with 15 bases between. The germline V gene has CDR1 DFQATT and CDR2 SNEGSKA (reference sequence). CDR3 length: 16 residues.

J is TRBJ2-1 and V is TRBV10-1; 7 bases are a match to TRBD2. The J segment lost 9 bases and the V segment lost 6 bases, leaving 5 bases of the junction unmatched. CDR1 is WNHNN, CDR2 SYGVQD, per germline (reference sequence). The CDR3 has 12 residues. CDR3 protein: CASSKGEGEQFF. The CDR3 coding sequence is TGCGCCAGCAGCAAAGGGGAGGGTGAGCAGTTCTTC.

The chain employs TRBV30 and TRBJ1-1, with a tentative D call TRBD1 (6 bases). In germline, CDR1 is GTSNPN, CDR2 SVGIG (reference sequence). The CDR3 covers 14 residues. With 0 bases removed from V and 1 base from J, the gap between germline ends came to 9 bases. CDR3 amino acids: CAWSVQGGNTEAFF. Here the CDR3 DNA reads TGTGCCTGGAGTGTACAAGGGGGGAACACTGAAGCTTTCTTT.

This clonotype has just a few counts. The genes are TRBV28 and TRBJ2-5, with 9 bases matching TRBD2. The V and J ends lost 4 bases and 5 bases, in that order; junction bases with no gene match: 8. Germline values: CDR1 MDHEN, CDR2 SYDVKM. This CDR3 has 15 amino acids. The CDR3 region is CASSSLAGVGETQYF. For the CDR3, the DNA is TGTGCCAGCAGTTCCTTAGCGGGAGTAGGGGAGACCCAGTACTTC.

The J gene is TRBJ2-3, the V gene TRBV5-1; 9 bases agree with TRBD2. CDR3 length: 15 residues. The V gene's germline CDR1 is SGHRS and CDR2 YFSETQ. Unmatched junction bases numbered 3, after V lost 4 bases and J lost 0 bases. Here the CDR3 reads CASSGLASSTDTQYF. CDR3 sequence (DNA): TGCGCCAGCAGCGGACTAGCGTCTAGCACAGATACGCAGTATTTT. The whole variable domain, remainder taken from reference TRBV5-1 and TRBJ2-3, is KAGVTQTPRYLIKTRGQQVTLSCSPISGHRSVSWYQQTPGQGLQFLFEYFSETQRNKGNFPGRFSGRQFSNSRSEMNVSTLELGDSALYLCASSGLASSTDTQYFGPGTRLTVL.

The chain links TRBV20-1 to TRBJ2-7; D may be TRBD1 (5 bases). The CDR3 is 14 residues long. CDR1 is DFQATT, CDR2 SNEGSKA, per germline (reference sequence). Trimming removed 6 bases at V and 2 bases at J, with 17 bases between. CDR3 in DNA: TGCAGTGCCTCGGACACTAAAAATCCCTACGAGCAGTACTTC. Protein product: CSASDTKNPYEQYF.

V is TRBV6-1 and J is TRBJ2-5, with 8 bases lining up with TRBD2. CDR1 and CDR2 (germline): MNHNS, SASEGT. There are 17 residues in the CDR3. The V segment lost 6 bases and the J segment 5 bases; nucleotides outside the gene matches: 17. The CDR3 bases are TGTGCCAGCAGCCTAGGTAGAGCGGGAGTTTCCGCCGAGACCCAGTACTTC. Residues: CASSLGRAGVSAETQYF.

This clonotype has at least ten counts. The V call is TRBV20-1, the J call TRBJ2-1, with a weak D call TRBD2 (7 bases). Germline CDR1 and CDR2: DFQATT and SNEGSKA (reference sequence). The CDR3 extends over 14 amino acids. Between the trimmed V and J ends, which lost 8 bases and 6 bases, there was a span of 20 bases. Here the CDR3 reads CSLTRGARSNEQFF. The DNA for the CDR3 is TGCAGTCTCACCCGGGGGGCTAGAAGCAATGAGCAGTTCTTC.

This chain uses TRBV3-1 with TRBJ2-4; D is uncertain. Trimming pared 5 bases from V and 8 bases from J, leaving 16 bases between. CDR1 is LGHDT, CDR2 YNNKEL, per germline (reference sequence). The CDR3 has 14 residues. Here the CDR3 reads CASSYGLRDHIQYF. CDR3 nucleotides: TGTGCCAGCAGCTACGGCCTCCGTGACCACATTCAGTACTTC.

This clonotype was counted between two and nine times. This chain links TRBV20-1 with TRBJ2-1; 9 nucleotides match TRBD1. The CDR3 length is 14 residues. From germline, CDR1 is DFQATT and CDR2 SNEGSKA (reference sequence). Trimming removed 3 bases from V and 5 bases from J; junction bases left unmatched: 5. The CDR3 protein is CSARRGQGDNEQFF. The CDR3 bases are TGCAGTGCTAGGAGGGGACAGGGTGACAATGAGCAGTTCTTC.

The chain's CDR3 is CAISAWADTQYF. CDR3 DNA: TGTGCCATCAGTGCATGGGCAGATACGCAGTATTTT. The chain recombines TRBV10-3 with TRBJ2-3; D not certain. Germline V gene lookup returns CDR1 ENHRY and CDR2 SYGVKD. There are 12 residues in the CDR3. V lost 4 bases and J 4 bases, leaving 6 bases between the germline ends.

CDR3: CASSLDGGNYGYTF. The DNA for the CDR3 is TGTGCCAGCAGCTTGGATGGGGGTAACTATGGCTACACCTTC. The chain carries TRBV5-6 and TRBJ1-2; possible D gene TRBD1, 5 bases. Germline values: CDR1 SGHDT, CDR2 YYEEEE. The CDR3 runs to 14 residues. V was pared by 0 bases and J by 1 base, with 7 bases between. Together with reference TRBV5-6 and TRBJ1-2, the CDR3 gives the full variable domain: DAGVTQSPTHLIKTRGQQVTLRCSPKSGHDTVSWYQQALGQGPQFIFQYYEEEERQRGNFPDRFSGHQFPNYSSELNVNALLLGDSALYLCASSLDGGNYGYTFGSGTRLTVV.

The V gene is TRBV10-3, the J gene TRBJ2-1, with 10 bases identical to TRBD2. Germline V gene sequence: CDR1 ENHRY, CDR2 SYGVKD. The CDR3 has 15 amino acids. The trim removed 5 bases at V and 3 bases at J, leaving 4 bases unmatched. CDR3 coding DNA: TGTGCCATCAGTCTAGCGGGAGTGAGCTACAATGAGCAGTTCTTC. Protein sequence: CAISLAGVSYNEQFF.

The V gene is TRBV18, the J gene TRBJ2-7; D gene ambiguous. Trimming cost V 0 bases and J 6 bases, with 15 bases left between them. The CDR3 runs 15 residues. The germline gives CDR1 KGHSH, CDR2 LQKENI. The CDR3 DNA reads TGTGCCAGCTCACCACCGGCTAATATGGACCTCGAGCAGTACTTC. This sequence encodes CASSPPANMDLEQYF.

The chain carries TRBV20-1 and TRBJ2-5, with TRBD2 matching 14 bases. The length of the CDR3 is 14 residues. The V gene's germline CDR1 is DFQATT and CDR2 SNEGSKA (reference sequence). V shed 3 bases, J shed 5 bases, and the junction held 2 bases outside the gene matches. The CDR3 sequence is CSASRLAGGETQYF. In DNA form, the CDR3 reads TGCAGTGCTAGCCGACTAGCGGGAGGGGAGACCCAGTACTTC.

This clonotype has ten or more counts. CDR3 nucleotides: TGCGCCAGCAGCGCGGGACTAGCGGGAGGGTATGAGCAGTTCTTC. Protein: CASSAGLAGGYEQFF. The chain couples TRBV5-1 to TRBJ2-1; 16 nucleotides line up with TRBD2. The trim removed 4 bases at V and 8 bases at J, leaving 3 bases unmatched. This CDR3 has 15 residues. Germline CDR1 reads SGHRS; CDR2 reads YFSETQ.

This clonotype turned up a few times. The chain recombines TRBV2 with TRBJ1-2; D is ambiguous. The CDR3 length is 12 residues. Trimming shortened V by 2 bases and J by 7 bases, and 8 bases separated the two germline ends. The germline V gene encodes CDR1 SNHLY and CDR2 FYNNEI. The CDR3: CASSETRGGYTF. CDR3 bases: TGTGCCAGCAGTGAAACGAGAGGTGGCTACACCTTC. Looking up the rest from reference TRBV2 and TRBJ1-2 gives the full variable domain: EPEVTQTPSHQVTQMGQEVILRCVPISNHLYFYWYRQILGQKVEFLVSFYNNEISEKSEIFDDQFSVERPDGSNFTLKIRSTKLEDSAMYFCASSETRGGYTFGSGTRLTVV.

This chain uses TRBV3-1 with TRBJ2-7, with 7 nucleotides matching TRBD2. CDR1 is LGHDT and CDR2 is YNNKEL in the germline V gene (reference sequence). This CDR3 contains 16 residues. The V and J ends lost 0 bases and 0 bases, in that order; junction bases with no gene match: 5. In DNA, the CDR3 is TGTGCCAGCAGCCAAGATTGGCTAGCGGCCTCCTACGAGCAGTACTTC. This encodes CASSQDWLAASYEQYF.

The table lists this clonotype with a few counts. The chain uses TRBV3-1 and TRBJ2-6, with a tentative D call TRBD1 (6 bases). CDR3 length: 15 amino acids. Trimming stripped 8 bases from V and 2 bases from J, with 13 bases between. Germline CDR1 LGHDT, CDR2 YNNKEL (reference sequence). The CDR3 loop reads CASYHTGTGANVLTF. Here the CDR3 DNA reads TGTGCCAGCTATCACACAGGGACTGGGGCCAACGTCCTGACTTTC. Drawing the rest from reference TRBV3-1 and TRBJ2-6, the complete variable domain is DTAVSQTPKYLVTQMGNDKSIKCEQNLGHDTMYWYKQDSKKFLKIMFSYNNKELIINETVPNRFSPKSPDKAHLNLHINSLELGDSAVYFCASYHTGTGANVLTFGAGSRLTVL.

This clonotype was recorded at least ten times. V gene TRBV12-3 or TRBV12-4 combines with J gene TRBJ2-1; 7 positions match TRBD1. The length of the CDR3 is 10 residues. The V gene end was trimmed by 11 bases and the J gene end by 9 bases; junction bases not matched to a gene: 4. The CDR3 nucleotides are TGTGCCGGACAGGTGGGTGAGCAGTTCTTC. It encodes CAGQVGEQFF.

The chain joins TRBV2 to TRBJ1-1; 8 bases are a match to TRBD1. Trimming removed 3 bases from V and 10 bases from J; junction bases left unmatched: 7. This CDR3 region has 13 residues. The germline V gene encodes CDR1 SNHLY and CDR2 FYNNEI. The CDR3 sequence: CASSENRGYSAFF. The CDR3 bases are TGTGCCAGCAGTGAGAACAGGGGGTATTCAGCTTTCTTT.

This clonotype appeared many times. The chain recombines TRBV5-1 with TRBJ2-3; 7 nucleotides line up with TRBD1. This CDR3 is built from 15 residues. Germline V gives CDR1 SGHRS, CDR2 YFSETQ. With V trimmed by 1 base and J by 2 bases, 4 bases remained unmatched. Here the CDR3 reads CASSLYGTATDTQYF. DNA of the CDR3: TGCGCCAGCAGCTTGTACGGGACAGCCACAGATACGCAGTATTTT.

This clonotype has a handful of counts. This chain links TRBV20-1 with TRBJ1-3, with D hard to call. The CDR3 sequence is 13 residues long. The germline V and J ends were trimmed by 3 bases and 0 bases, with 6 bases remaining between them. Germline CDR1 reads DFQATT; CDR2 reads SNEGSKA (reference sequence). The CDR3 DNA is TGCAGTGCTAGTCACGGCTCTGGAAACACCATATATTTT. It yields the protein CSASHGSGNTIYF.

This clonotype was counted a few times. At one end the junction does not follow the germline gene, possibly because of a read error. As DNA, the CDR3 is TGTGCTAGCAGCTTTGCCGAGTCAGATACGCAGTATTTT. Translation gives CASSFAESDTQYF. The chain employs TRBV7-7 and TRBJ2-3; D not certain. The germline CDR1 and CDR2 sequences are SSHAT and FNYEAQ (reference sequence). The CDR3 has 13 amino acids.